This T cell receptor beta chain derives from a study of lymphopenia after photon versus proton radiotherapy. Germline CDR1 and CDR2: GTSNPN and SVGIG (reference sequence). Trimming took 3 bases from V and 2 from J, leaving 16 bases between them. The CDR3 extends over 15 amino acids. Repertoires were generated with immunoSEQ multiplex PCR, while TCRdb's copy carries only in-frame clones and drops some. The sample shows 55,000 to 70,000 clones, approximately 84% of them seen only once. This clone has just a few counts. The material sequenced was peripheral blood, taken from a patient treated with photon-based radiotherapy. V and J are TRBV30 and TRBJ1-2; D is possibly TRBD1 (5 bases). This TCR derives from a man between 35 and 55 years old with gastric cancer. The CDR3 loop is CAWRDRQPGNYGYTF. In DNA, the CDR3 is TGTGCCTGGAGAGACAGACAACCAGGAAACTATGGCTACACCTTC.